This T cell receptor beta chain was captured in a study of cytomegalovirus exposure and HLA in healthy donors. Study background: A later analysis reported the 90 to 150 validation repertoires used the same platform as the approximately 670 first-cohort repertoires. Overall study findings and caveats: The classifier, whose performance was assessed in both the original and validation cohorts, reportedly diagnosed cytomegalovirus status with high specificity and sensitivity. CMV antigen specificity was confirmed in vitro for a few CMV-associated chains. 164 TCR beta chains were listed as cytomegalovirus-associated.

This clone was picked up a small number of times. Its antigen is not known. Germline V lookup: CDR1 SGHNT, CDR2 YYREEE (reference sequence). This CDR3 contains 12 residues. The ends were cut back, 4 bases at V and 7 bases at J, with 12 bases in the middle. Sequencing was performed with immunoSEQ multiplex PCR; in TCRdb, only in-frame clones are kept and a portion is missing. The sample lists 250,000 to 300,000 clones, roughly 90% occurring once. Sequenced material: PBMCs. The chain employs TRBV5-4 and TRBJ2-7; possible D gene TRBD2, 6 bases. The receptor was isolated from a young woman in good health and CMV-seronegative. The CDR3 here is CASSQSAGEQYF. The CDR3, as DNA: TGTGCCAGCAGCCAGAGTGCGGGGGAGCAGTACTTC.